The 10 T cell receptor beta chains below were found in one sample sequenced in a study of a mutant IDH1 vaccine in newly diagnosed glioma. Method: immunoSEQ multiplex PCR; TCRdb's copy keeps in-frame clones and lacks some. The data hold approximately 70,000 clones, with approximately 86% observed a single time. Time point described: baseline, week 1 (first vaccination visit). Treatment specified: pre-vaccination baseline after standard-of-care therapy. The sequencing here drew on PBMCs, taken from a glioma patient treated with radiotherapy, temozolomide or both. These receptors came from a man aged 25-45 years with glioma.

V is TRBV5-6 and J is TRBJ2-1; 8 nucleotides align to TRBD1. Per the germline V gene, CDR1 is SGHDT and CDR2 is YYEEEE. The CDR3 spans 15 residues. The V and J ends lost 5 bases and 4 bases, in that order; junction bases with no gene match: 8. The chain's CDR3 is CASSFRDRPYNEQFF. The DNA for the CDR3 is TGTGCCAGCAGTTTCCGGGACAGGCCTTACAATGAGCAGTTCTTC.

This chain connects TRBV10-3 to TRBJ2-5; 16 bases are shared with TRBD2. Unmatched junction bases numbered 1, after V lost 0 bases and J lost 3 bases. CDR3 length: 17 residues. Germline assignment: CDR1 ENHRY and CDR2 SYGVKD. This CDR3 reads CAISESGLAGGKETQYF. The CDR3 DNA reads TGTGCCATCAGTGAGTCGGGACTAGCGGGGGGGAAAGAGACCCAGTACTTC.

CDR3 loop: CASSGGTGLGSYEQYF. The CDR3 DNA reads as TGTGCCAGCAGCGGAGGAACAGGGTTGGGCTCCTACGAGCAGTACTTC. The chain is built from TRBV9 and TRBJ2-7; D is perhaps TRBD1 (6 bases). CDR3 size: 16 residues. Trimming removed 3 bases at V and 0 bases at J, with 16 bases between. Germline loops: CDR1 SGDLS, CDR2 YYNGEE.

The chain couples TRBV6-1 to TRBJ2-1; D may match TRBD1 or TRBD2 (5 bases each). Trimming took 3 bases from V and 12 from J, leaving 12 bases between them. CDR3 length equals 12 residues. Germline assignment: CDR1 MNHNS and CDR2 SASEGT. The CDR3 sequence: CASSETWDRQFF. The CDR3 coding sequence is TGTGCCAGCAGTGAGACCTGGGACCGGCAGTTCTTC.

V is TRBV18 and J is TRBJ1-5, with 7 positions matching TRBD1. The trim removed 9 bases at V and 5 bases at J, leaving 7 bases unmatched. Germline V CDR1 and CDR2: KGHSH, LQKENI. There are 13 residues in the CDR3. CDR3 coding DNA: TGTGCCAGTTCCGGACAGGAGCATCAGCCCCAGCATTTT. Residues: CASSGQEHQPQHF.

The V and J genes are TRBV10-2 and TRBJ2-7; D unclear. The germline gives CDR1 WSHSY, CDR2 SAAADI. Trimming removed 1 base from V and 6 bases from J, with 13 bases in between. This CDR3 has 14 amino acids. CDR3 sequence reads: CASSELVGLAEQYF. In DNA, the CDR3 is TGCGCCAGCAGTGAGTTGGTGGGTCTCGCCGAGCAGTACTTC.

Worth noting for this clone: The identical CDR3 is also encoded by other nucleotide sequences in the sample. The rearrangement joins TRBV5-4 to TRBJ1-2, with 8 positions matching TRBD1. Trimming took 3 bases from V and 2 from J; bases not matched to a gene: 0. CDR1 and CDR2 (germline): SGHNT, YYREEE (reference sequence). The CDR3 contains 13 residues. The CDR3 here is CASSWDRNYGYTF. DNA of the CDR3: TGTGCCAGCAGCTGGGACAGGAACTATGGCTACACCTTC.

The genes are TRBV19 and TRBJ2-1, with 10 bases fitting TRBD2. From germline, CDR1 is LNHDA and CDR2 SQIVND (reference sequence). This CDR3 has 18 residues. V lost 5 bases to trimming and J lost 5 bases; unmatched junction nucleotides: 15. The CDR3 reads CASSVRINSGGPNNEQFF. The DNA of the CDR3 is TGTGCCAGTAGTGTCCGTATCAATAGCGGGGGGCCCAACAATGAGCAGTTCTTC.

J is TRBJ2-1 and V is TRBV5-6; D is uncertain. Trimming took 2 bases from V and 8 from J, leaving 5 bases between them. The CDR3 runs 11 residues. CDR1 is SGHDT, CDR2 YYEEEE, per germline. The CDR3 nucleotides are TGTGCCAGCAGCTTCACCCATGAGCAGTTCTTC. This encodes CASSFTHEQFF.

The chain is built from TRBV6-5 and TRBJ1-5, with a weak D call TRBD1 (5 bases). The CDR3 covers 15 residues. From germline, CDR1 is MNHEY and CDR2 SVGAGI. V gave up 5 bases and J gave up 3 bases, with 14 bases separating them. CDR3 residues: CASSPFRDLNQPQHF. The CDR3 DNA sequence: TGTGCCAGCAGTCCTTTCCGGGACCTCAATCAGCCCCAGCATTTT.